The 28 T cell receptor beta chains below all came from one sample that was sequenced in a study of blood T cell repertoires in COVID-19. The data were produced by immunoSEQ multiplex PCR, yet TCRdb's version contains in-frame clones alone and is incomplete. The sample records approximately 210,000 clones, approximately 77% being singletons. Sequences were obtained from peripheral blood. These receptors were obtained from a woman over 75 with acute or convalescent COVID-19.

The V gene is TRBV9, the J gene TRBJ2-3; weak D call: TRBD2 (6 bases). The CDR3 is 16 amino acids. Germline values: CDR1 SGDLS, CDR2 YYNGEE. V shed 0 bases and J shed 0 bases, with 11 bases lying between them. The CDR3 region is CASSVARGASTDTQYF. CDR3 in DNA: TGTGCCAGCAGCGTAGCTCGCGGGGCTAGCACAGATACGCAGTATTTT.

V usage is TRBV5-1 and J usage is TRBJ1-1; a weak D match, TRBD1 (5 bases). This CDR3 has 15 amino acids. Trimming left V 4 bases short and J 0 bases short, with 13 bases between. CDR1 and CDR2 from the germline V gene are SGHRS and YFSETQ. The CDR3 nucleotides are TGCGCCAGCAGCCCACCGACAGTGATGAACACTGAAGCTTTCTTT. Translated, it gives CASSPPTVMNTEAFF.

CDR3 protein: CAWSVSGGFNQPQHF. CDR3 sequence (DNA): TGTGCCTGGAGTGTATCCGGGGGATTCAATCAGCCCCAGCATTTT. The chain joins TRBV30 to TRBJ1-5; D perhaps matches TRBD1 (5 bases). V was cut by 0 bases and J by 3 bases, with 12 bases left in between. The germline V gene has CDR1 GTSNPN and CDR2 SVGIG (reference sequence). The CDR3 covers 15 residues.

To note about this clone: The sample has other DNA sequences that encode this CDR3 too. J is TRBJ2-7 and V is TRBV5-1, with 9 bases fitting TRBD1. The germline gives CDR1 SGHRS, CDR2 YFSETQ. The trim removed 2 bases at V and 2 bases at J, leaving 2 bases unmatched. This CDR3 comprises 14 residues. The CDR3 nucleotides read TGCGCCAGCAGCTTTGGACAGGGGACCTACGAGCAGTACTTC. Translated: CASSFGQGTYEQYF.

The chain is built from TRBV7-8 and TRBJ1-6; 8 nucleotides align to TRBD1. This CDR3 region has 18 residues. V shed 4 bases and J 0 bases; nucleotides not matched to a gene: 8. Germline values: CDR1 SGHVS, CDR2 FQNEAQ. The CDR3 coding sequence is TGTGCCAGCAGCTCAATCGGACAGGGCTACTCCTATAATTCACCCCTCCACTTT. Its translation is CASSSIGQGYSYNSPLHF.

This clone was seen only once. The V call is TRBV11-3, the J call TRBJ1-1; 7 bases are a match to TRBD1. This CDR3 comprises 14 residues. Germline values: CDR1 SGHNT, CDR2 YENEEA. Trimming at V came to 5 bases and at J to 4 bases, leaving 7 bases not matched to a gene. CDR3 loop: CASSLGGPSTEAFF. CDR3 coding DNA: TGTGCCAGCAGCCTAGGGGGCCCGAGCACTGAAGCTTTCTTT.

The count of this clone is one. In nucleotides, the CDR3 is TGTGCCAGCAGTTATGGGGAACGAGGGGATACGCAGTATTTT. This encodes CASSYGERGDTQYF. This chain links TRBV6-6 with TRBJ2-3; D possibly corresponds to TRBD2 (5 bases). The CDR3 is 14 amino acids. CDR1 is MNHNY and CDR2 is SVGAGI in the germline V gene (reference sequence). The V end lost 3 bases, the J end lost 6 bases, and 13 bases lay between the germline ends.

This chain joins TRBV3-1 (or the pseudogene TRBV3-2) and TRBJ2-1; 8 positions match TRBD2. This CDR3 comprises 17 residues. V was clipped by 2 bases and J by 6 bases; unmatched bases: 12. Looked up from germline, CDR1 is LGHDT and CDR2 is YNNKEL (reference sequence). CDR3 sequence (DNA): TGTGCCAGCAGCCAAATTCCCGGGGGGGTTTATGGCAATGAGCAGTTCTTC. This gives the protein CASSQIPGGVYGNEQFF.

CDR3 bases: TGTGCCAGCAGCCCGAGGACAGGGGGCAATTCACCCCTCCACTTT. It yields the protein CASSPRTGGNSPLHF. The chain uses TRBV6-2 or TRBV6-3 and TRBJ1-6, with 11 nucleotides matching TRBD1. Germline assignment: CDR1 MNHEY and CDR2 SVGEGT. V was clipped by 6 bases and J by 7 bases; unmatched bases: 5. The CDR3 sequence is 15 residues long.

The chain recombines TRBV28 with TRBJ1-6; perhaps TRBD1 as D (5 bases). The CDR3 loop spans 15 amino acids. CDR1 MDHEN and CDR2 SYDVKM come from the germline V gene. Trimming took off 6 bases at V and 16 bases at J, with 25 bases between the two ends. DNA of the CDR3: TGTGCCAGCAGCCCTCGCCAGGGACTTCCAGGTTGGCTCCACTTT. This translates into CASSPRQGLPGWLHF.

This rearrangement joins TRBV28 to TRBJ1-2; the match to TRBD1 covers 9 bases. Germline trimming cut 10 bases from V and 0 bases from J; bases unmatched to any gene: 3. Germline CDR1 is MDHEN and CDR2 is SYDVKM. The CDR3 is 13 amino acids. The CDR3 here is CAIGQGPNYGYTF. The CDR3, as DNA: TGTGCCATCGGACAGGGGCCTAACTATGGCTACACCTTC.

The chain couples TRBV19 to TRBJ1-2, with 8 bases that match TRBD1. The trim removed 4 bases at V and 4 bases at J, leaving 5 bases unmatched. The CDR3 covers 14 residues. Germline values: CDR1 LNHDA, CDR2 SQIVND (reference sequence). CDR3 bases: TGTGCCAGTAGTAGAGGACAGGGCTTCTATGGCTACACCTTC. Protein sequence: CASSRGQGFYGYTF.

V usage is TRBV5-5 and J usage is TRBJ1-6, with D tentatively TRBD1 (5 bases). The CDR3 totals 15 residues. CDR1 and CDR2 from the germline V gene are SGHKS and YYEKEE (reference sequence). The V end was cut by 3 bases, the J end by 6 bases, with 13 bases between. In nucleotides, the CDR3 is TGTGCCAGCAGCTCGAACAGGATAGGTAATTCACCCCTCCACTTT. Its protein product is CASSSNRIGNSPLHF.

V and J are TRBV7-6 and TRBJ2-7; D possibly corresponds to TRBD1 (6 bases). The CDR3 spans 16 residues. Germline lookup yields CDR1 SGHVS and CDR2 FNYEAQ. V lost 1 base, J lost 3 bases, and 16 bases lay in between. The CDR3 reads CASSLDQNRALYEQYF. The CDR3 DNA is TGTGCCAGCAGCTTAGACCAAAACAGGGCCCTCTACGAGCAGTACTTC.

J is TRBJ2-2 and V is TRBV5-1; 9 bases line up with TRBD1. The CDR3 sequence is 16 residues long. The J segment lost 2 bases and the V segment lost 4 bases, leaving 6 bases of the junction unmatched. The germline V gene has CDR1 SGHRS and CDR2 YFSETQ. The CDR3 spells CASSVTGQGNTGELFF. The CDR3 coding sequence is TGCGCCAGCAGCGTAACGGGACAGGGAAACACCGGGGAGCTGTTTTTT.

CDR3 in DNA: TGTGCCAGCAGCTACTCGCCCCGGGGGGTACTAGCCAAAAACATTCAGTACTTC. Translating gives CASSYSPRGVLAKNIQYF. This rearrangement joins TRBV7-2 to TRBJ2-4; 7 bases fit TRBD2. V lost 4 bases and J lost 0; bases outside the gene matches: 12. The CDR3 has 18 amino acids. Per germline, CDR1 SGHTA and CDR2 FQGNSA.

This clone appeared a few times. V usage is TRBV2 and J usage is TRBJ1-4, with 8 nucleotides matching TRBD1. The CDR3 length is 15 residues. CDR1 and CDR2 (germline): SNHLY, FYNNEI. V lost 6 bases to trimming and J lost 8 bases; unmatched junction nucleotides: 11. The CDR3 DNA follows: TGTGCCAGCAGAGCTGGACAGGGCGATAGGGAAAAACTGTTTTTT. This gives the protein CASRAGQGDREKLFF. Looking up the rest from reference TRBV2 and TRBJ1-4 gives the full variable domain: EPEVTQTPSHQVTQMGQEVILRCVPISNHLYFYWYRQILGQKVEFLVSFYNNEISEKSEIFDDQFSVERPDGSNFTLKIRSTKLEDSAMYFCASRAGQGDREKLFFGSGTQLSVL.

V gene TRBV7-2 combines with J gene TRBJ2-5; 9 positions agree with TRBD1. From germline, CDR1 is SGHTA and CDR2 FQGNSA. V lost 5 bases to trimming and J lost 5 bases; unmatched junction nucleotides: 9. The CDR3 sequence is 15 residues long. DNA of the CDR3: TGTGCCAGCAGCCCACCCGGGACAGGGAAGGAGACCCAGTACTTC. Residues: CASSPPGTGKETQYF.

The rearrangement joins TRBV5-4 to TRBJ2-7, with D possibly being TRBD1 (5 bases). The V end lost 1 base, the J end lost 7 bases, and 12 bases lay between the germline ends. This CDR3 is 13 amino acids long. Germline CDR1 SGHNT, CDR2 YYREEE (reference sequence). The chain's CDR3 is CASSLKTGGEQYF. The CDR3 bases are TGTGCCAGCAGCTTGAAAACAGGTGGGGAGCAGTACTTC.

This chain joins TRBV3-1 (or the pseudogene TRBV3-2) and TRBJ1-5; no definite D call. Germline V CDR1 and CDR2: LGHDT, YNNKEL (reference sequence). There are 15 residues in the CDR3. Trimming cost V 0 bases and J 9 bases, with 15 bases left between them. The CDR3 nucleotides are TGTGCCAGCAGCCAAGATTTACGCAGTTTTCGGCCCCAGCATTTT. This sequence encodes CASSQDLRSFRPQHF.

The rearrangement uses TRBV10-3 and TRBJ1-2; the match to TRBD1 covers 12 bases. The V gene's germline CDR1 is ENHRY and CDR2 SYGVKD. The CDR3 length is 15 residues. J lost 7 bases, V lost 7 bases, and 10 bases had no gene match. CDR3 residues: CAITSRDRGHGGYTF. For the CDR3, the DNA is TGTGCCATCACCAGCCGGGACAGGGGGCACGGTGGCTACACCTTC.

This chain uses TRBV28 with TRBJ2-4, with TRBD2 identical over 15 bases. The junction had 7 bases not matched to a gene; V was cut back by 4 bases and J by 0 bases. The CDR3 extends over 19 amino acids. Per the germline V gene, CDR1 is MDHEN and CDR2 is SYDVKM. CDR3 in DNA: TGTGCCAGCAGTTCCGGGACTAGCGGGGGGTTACTAGCCAAAAACATTCAGTACTTC. As protein: CASSSGTSGGLLAKNIQYF.

In this sample, this clone turned up a few times. The chain carries TRBV7-7 and TRBJ2-2, with D tentatively TRBD1 (7 bases). In germline, CDR1 is SSHAT, CDR2 FNYEAQ (reference sequence). V lost 1 base to trimming and J lost 7 bases, with 10 bases between them. This CDR3 is built from 14 residues. CDR3 coding DNA: TGTGCCAGCAGCTTAGACAGGGGAGGCGGGGAGCTGTTTTTT. Translation gives CASSLDRGGGELFF.

The rearrangement links TRBV28 to TRBJ1-2, with D possibly being TRBD1 (6 bases). Germline V lookup: CDR1 MDHEN, CDR2 SYDVKM. The CDR3 contains 14 residues. V lost 4 bases, J lost 4 bases, and 13 bases lay in between. CDR3: CASSYQGYLYGYTF. The CDR3 nucleotides are TGTGCCAGCAGTTATCAGGGGTATCTCTATGGCTACACCTTC.

The chain couples TRBV18 to TRBJ1-1, with D possibly matching TRBD1 (6 bases). The CDR3 extends over 15 amino acids. Deletions cut 8 bases from V and 1 base from J, with 17 bases between. Germline V gene sequence: CDR1 KGHSH, CDR2 LQKENI. The DNA of the CDR3 is TGTGCCAGCCGCACCGGAAAGGACAGGAACACTGAAGCTTTCTTT. The encoded protein is CASRTGKDRNTEAFF.

The chain joins TRBV5-4 to TRBJ2-3; 7 nucleotides agree with TRBD1. CDR3 length: 16 amino acids. Per the germline V gene, CDR1 is SGHNT and CDR2 is YYREEE (reference sequence). V was clipped by 1 base and J by 3 bases; unmatched bases: 8. CDR3 nucleotides: TGTGCCAGCAGCTTGTACGGGACAGCGACTACAGATACGCAGTATTTT. This gives the protein CASSLYGTATTDTQYF.

The chain recombines TRBV28 with TRBJ2-2, with a tentative D call TRBD2 (6 bases). The CDR3 consists of 15 residues. The germline gives CDR1 MDHEN, CDR2 SYDVKM. V lost 9 bases, J lost 4 bases, and 18 bases lay in between. In DNA form, the CDR3 reads TGTGCCAGTCTGGCCTCTAGCGTAACCACCGGGGAGCTGTTTTTT. It codes for CASLASSVTTGELFF.

V and J are TRBV5-4 and TRBJ2-2; 10 positions agree with TRBD1. V was clipped by 2 bases and J by 7 bases; unmatched bases: 5. The CDR3 totals 15 residues. Germline assignment: CDR1 SGHNT and CDR2 YYREEE (reference sequence). CDR3 DNA: TGTGCCAGCAGCTTAGGACAGGGGGGGGACGGGGAGCTGTTTTTT. As protein: CASSLGQGGDGELFF. Supplemented by reference TRBV5-4 and TRBJ2-2, the full variable domain reads ETGVTQSPTHLIKTRGQQVTLRCSSQSGHNTVSWYQQALGQGPQFIFQYYREEENGRGNFPPRFSGLQFPNYSSELNVNALELDDSALYLCASSLGQGGDGELFFGEGSRLTVL.